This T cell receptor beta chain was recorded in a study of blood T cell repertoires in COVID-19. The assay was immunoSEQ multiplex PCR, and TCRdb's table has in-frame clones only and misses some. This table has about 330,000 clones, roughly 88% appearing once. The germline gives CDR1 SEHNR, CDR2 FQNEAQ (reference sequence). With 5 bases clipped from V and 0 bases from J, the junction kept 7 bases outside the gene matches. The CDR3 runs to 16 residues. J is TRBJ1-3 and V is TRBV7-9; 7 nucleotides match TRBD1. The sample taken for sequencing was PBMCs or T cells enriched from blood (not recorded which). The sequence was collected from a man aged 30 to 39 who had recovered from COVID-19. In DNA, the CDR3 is TGTGCCAGCAGCGAAACAGGGGCGTACTCTGGAAACACCATATATTTT. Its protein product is CASSETGAYSGNTIYF. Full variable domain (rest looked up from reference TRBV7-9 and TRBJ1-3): DTGVSQNPRHKITKRGQNVTFRCDPISEHNRLYWYRQTLGQGPEFLTYFQNEAQLEKSRLLSDRFSAERPKGSFSTLEIQRTEQGDSAMYLCASSETGAYSGNTIYFGEGSWLTVV.